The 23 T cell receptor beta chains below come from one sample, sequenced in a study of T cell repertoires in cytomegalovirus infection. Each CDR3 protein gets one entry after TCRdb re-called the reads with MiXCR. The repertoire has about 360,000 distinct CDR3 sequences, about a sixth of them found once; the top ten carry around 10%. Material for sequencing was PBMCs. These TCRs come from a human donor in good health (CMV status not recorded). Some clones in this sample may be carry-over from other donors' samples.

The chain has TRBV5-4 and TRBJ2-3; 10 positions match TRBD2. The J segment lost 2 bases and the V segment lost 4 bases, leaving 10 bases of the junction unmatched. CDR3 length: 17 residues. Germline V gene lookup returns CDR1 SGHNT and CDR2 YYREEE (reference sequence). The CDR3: CASSPRTSGSPTDTQYF. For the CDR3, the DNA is TGTGCCAGCAGCCCTAGGACTAGCGGTTCCCCCACAGATACGCAGTATTTT.

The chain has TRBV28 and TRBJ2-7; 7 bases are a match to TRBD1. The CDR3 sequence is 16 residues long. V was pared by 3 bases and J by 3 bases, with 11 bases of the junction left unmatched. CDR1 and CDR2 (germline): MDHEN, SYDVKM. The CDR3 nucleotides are TGTGCCAGCAGTTTTTCCCCTGGCGACAGGGACTACGAGCAGTACTTC. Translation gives CASSFSPGDRDYEQYF.

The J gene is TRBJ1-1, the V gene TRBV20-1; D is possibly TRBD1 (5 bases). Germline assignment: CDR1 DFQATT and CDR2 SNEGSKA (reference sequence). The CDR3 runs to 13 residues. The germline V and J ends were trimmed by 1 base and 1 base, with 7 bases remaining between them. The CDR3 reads CSARVQGNTEAFF. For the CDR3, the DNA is TGCAGTGCTAGAGTTCAGGGGAACACTGAAGCTTTCTTT.

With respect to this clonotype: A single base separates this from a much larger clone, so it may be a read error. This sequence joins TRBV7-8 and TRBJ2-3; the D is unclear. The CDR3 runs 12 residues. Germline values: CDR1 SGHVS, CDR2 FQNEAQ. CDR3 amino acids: CASSLGMDTHYF. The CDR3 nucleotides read TGTGCCAGCAGCTTGGGCATGGATACGCATTATTTT.

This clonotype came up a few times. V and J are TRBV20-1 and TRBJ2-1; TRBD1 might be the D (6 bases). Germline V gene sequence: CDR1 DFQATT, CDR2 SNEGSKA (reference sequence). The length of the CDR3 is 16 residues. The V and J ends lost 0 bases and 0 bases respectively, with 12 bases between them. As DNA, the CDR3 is TGCAGTGCTAGAGAACAGGGACGTAGCTCCTACAATGAGCAGTTCTTC. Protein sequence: CSAREQGRSSYNEQFF.

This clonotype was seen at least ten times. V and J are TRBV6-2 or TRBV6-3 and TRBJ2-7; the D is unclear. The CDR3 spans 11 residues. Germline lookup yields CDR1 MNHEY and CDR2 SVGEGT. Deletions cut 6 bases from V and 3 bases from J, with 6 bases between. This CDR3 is CASSPFYEQYF. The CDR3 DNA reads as TGTGCCAGCAGCCCATTCTACGAGCAGTACTTC.

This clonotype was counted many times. Here the CDR3 DNA reads TGCAGTGCTCTAACGTCTAGCGGGAGGAATGAGCAGTTCTTC. Amino acids: CSALTSSGRNEQFF. The J gene is TRBJ2-1, the V gene TRBV20-1, with 11 bases aligning to TRBD2. The CDR3 is 14 residues long. Germline-derived CDR1 and CDR2 are DFQATT and SNEGSKA (reference sequence). J gave up 7 bases and V 5 bases, and 7 bases lay outside the gene matches.

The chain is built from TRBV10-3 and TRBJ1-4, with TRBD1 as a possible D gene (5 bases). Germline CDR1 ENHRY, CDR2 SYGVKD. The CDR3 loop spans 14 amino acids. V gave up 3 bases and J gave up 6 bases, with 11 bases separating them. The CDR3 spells CAISDGGRDEKLFF. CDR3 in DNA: TGTGCCATCAGTGACGGGGGACGCGATGAAAAACTGTTTTTT.

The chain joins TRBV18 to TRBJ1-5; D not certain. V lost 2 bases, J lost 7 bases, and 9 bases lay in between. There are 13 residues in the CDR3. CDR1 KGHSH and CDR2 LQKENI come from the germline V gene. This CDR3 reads CASSPGRAQPQHF. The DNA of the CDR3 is TGTGCCAGCTCACCAGGAAGGGCGCAGCCCCAGCATTTT.

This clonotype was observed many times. The CDR3 DNA sequence: TGTGCCAGCAGCTTAGGCGGACAGGGGCGCACAGATACGCAGTATTTT. As protein: CASSLGGQGRTDTQYF. The V and J genes are TRBV7-6 and TRBJ2-3, with TRBD1 identical over 9 bases. Germline CDR1 SGHVS, CDR2 FNYEAQ. V trimming: 1 base; J trimming: 1 base; junction bases outside the gene matches: 3. The CDR3 runs to 16 residues.

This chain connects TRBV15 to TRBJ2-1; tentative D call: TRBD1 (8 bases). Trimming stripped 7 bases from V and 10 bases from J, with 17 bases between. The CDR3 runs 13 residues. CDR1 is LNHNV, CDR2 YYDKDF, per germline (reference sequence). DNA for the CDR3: TGTGCCACCAAACAGGGGGGGGGTATGGAGCAGTTCTTC. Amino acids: CATKQGGGMEQFF.

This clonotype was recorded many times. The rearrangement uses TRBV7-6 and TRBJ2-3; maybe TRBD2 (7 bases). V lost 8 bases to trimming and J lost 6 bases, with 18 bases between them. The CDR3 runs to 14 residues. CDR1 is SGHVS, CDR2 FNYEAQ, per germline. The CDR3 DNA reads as TGTGCCAGCTCGCCGGGGGGCCGCGGGGATACGCAGTATTTT. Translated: CASSPGGRGDTQYF.

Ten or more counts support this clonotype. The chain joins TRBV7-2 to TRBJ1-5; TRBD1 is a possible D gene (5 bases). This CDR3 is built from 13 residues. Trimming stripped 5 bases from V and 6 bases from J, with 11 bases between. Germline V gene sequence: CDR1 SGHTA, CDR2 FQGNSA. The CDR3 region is CASSRGGSQPQHF. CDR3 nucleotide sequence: TGTGCCAGCAGCCGGGGGGGGAGTCAGCCCCAGCATTTT.

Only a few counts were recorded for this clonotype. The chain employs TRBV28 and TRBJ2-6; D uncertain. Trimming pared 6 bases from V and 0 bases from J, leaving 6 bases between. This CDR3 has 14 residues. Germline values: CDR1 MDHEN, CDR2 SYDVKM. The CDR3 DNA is TGTGCCAGCAGATTAAGCTCTGGGGCCAACGTCCTGACTTTC. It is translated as CASRLSSGANVLTF.

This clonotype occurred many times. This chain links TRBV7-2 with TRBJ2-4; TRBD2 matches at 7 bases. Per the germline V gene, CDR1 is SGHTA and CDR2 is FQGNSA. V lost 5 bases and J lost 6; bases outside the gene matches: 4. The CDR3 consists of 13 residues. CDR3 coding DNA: TGTGCCAGCAGCCTTAGCGGGCGAAACATTCAGTACTTC. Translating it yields CASSLSGRNIQYF.

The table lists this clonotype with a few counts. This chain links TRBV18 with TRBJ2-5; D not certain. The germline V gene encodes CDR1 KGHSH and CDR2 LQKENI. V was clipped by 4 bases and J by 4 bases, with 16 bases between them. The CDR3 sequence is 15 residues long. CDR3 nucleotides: TGTGCCAGCTCACGCGCAGCTCCTGGGCGAGAGACCCAGTACTTC. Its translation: CASSRAAPGRETQYF.

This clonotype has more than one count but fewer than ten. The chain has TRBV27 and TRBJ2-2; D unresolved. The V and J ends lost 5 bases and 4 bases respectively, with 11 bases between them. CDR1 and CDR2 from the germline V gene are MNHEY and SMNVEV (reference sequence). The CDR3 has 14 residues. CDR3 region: CASSVPLATGELFF. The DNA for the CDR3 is TGTGCCAGCAGTGTACCCCTTGCCACCGGGGAGCTGTTTTTT.

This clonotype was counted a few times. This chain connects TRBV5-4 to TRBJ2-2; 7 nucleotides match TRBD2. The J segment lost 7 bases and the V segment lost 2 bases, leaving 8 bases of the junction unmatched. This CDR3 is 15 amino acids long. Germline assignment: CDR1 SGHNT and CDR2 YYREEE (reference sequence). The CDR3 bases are TGTGCCAGCAGCTTATTGGGGAGGGCTGACGGGGAGCTGTTTTTT. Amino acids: CASSLLGRADGELFF.

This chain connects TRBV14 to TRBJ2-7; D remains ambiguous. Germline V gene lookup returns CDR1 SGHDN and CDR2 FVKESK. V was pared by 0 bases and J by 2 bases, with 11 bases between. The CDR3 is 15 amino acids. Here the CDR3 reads CASSQDLASPYEQYF. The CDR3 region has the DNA TGTGCCAGCAGCCAAGATTTGGCTTCTCCCTACGAGCAGTACTTC.

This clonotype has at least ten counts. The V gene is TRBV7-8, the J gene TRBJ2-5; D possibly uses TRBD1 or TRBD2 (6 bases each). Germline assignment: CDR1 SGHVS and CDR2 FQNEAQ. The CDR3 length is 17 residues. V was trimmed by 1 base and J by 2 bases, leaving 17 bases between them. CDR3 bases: TGTGCCAGCAGCTTAGTCGCTTGGGGGGCGGGACAAGAGACCCAGTACTTC. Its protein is CASSLVAWGAGQETQYF.

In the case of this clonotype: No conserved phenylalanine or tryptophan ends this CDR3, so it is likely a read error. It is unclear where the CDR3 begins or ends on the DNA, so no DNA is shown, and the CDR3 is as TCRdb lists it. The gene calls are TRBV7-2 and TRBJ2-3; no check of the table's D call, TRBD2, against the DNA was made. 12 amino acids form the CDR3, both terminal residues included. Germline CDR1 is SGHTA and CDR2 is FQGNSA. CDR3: CASSILAAAVSV.

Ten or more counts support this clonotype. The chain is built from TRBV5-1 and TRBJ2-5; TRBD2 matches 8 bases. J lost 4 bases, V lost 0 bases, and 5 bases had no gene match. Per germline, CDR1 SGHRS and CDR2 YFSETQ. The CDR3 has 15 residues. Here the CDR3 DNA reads TGCGCCAGCAGCTTGGACGGGAGGGGAGGAGAGACCCAGTACTTC. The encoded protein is CASSLDGRGGETQYF.

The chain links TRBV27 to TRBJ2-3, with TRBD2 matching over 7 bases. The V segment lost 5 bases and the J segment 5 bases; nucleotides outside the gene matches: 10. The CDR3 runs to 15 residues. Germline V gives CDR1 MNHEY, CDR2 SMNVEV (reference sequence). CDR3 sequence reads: CASSLREGRRDTQYF. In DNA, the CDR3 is TGTGCCAGCAGTCTGAGGGAGGGCCGTCGAGATACGCAGTATTTT.